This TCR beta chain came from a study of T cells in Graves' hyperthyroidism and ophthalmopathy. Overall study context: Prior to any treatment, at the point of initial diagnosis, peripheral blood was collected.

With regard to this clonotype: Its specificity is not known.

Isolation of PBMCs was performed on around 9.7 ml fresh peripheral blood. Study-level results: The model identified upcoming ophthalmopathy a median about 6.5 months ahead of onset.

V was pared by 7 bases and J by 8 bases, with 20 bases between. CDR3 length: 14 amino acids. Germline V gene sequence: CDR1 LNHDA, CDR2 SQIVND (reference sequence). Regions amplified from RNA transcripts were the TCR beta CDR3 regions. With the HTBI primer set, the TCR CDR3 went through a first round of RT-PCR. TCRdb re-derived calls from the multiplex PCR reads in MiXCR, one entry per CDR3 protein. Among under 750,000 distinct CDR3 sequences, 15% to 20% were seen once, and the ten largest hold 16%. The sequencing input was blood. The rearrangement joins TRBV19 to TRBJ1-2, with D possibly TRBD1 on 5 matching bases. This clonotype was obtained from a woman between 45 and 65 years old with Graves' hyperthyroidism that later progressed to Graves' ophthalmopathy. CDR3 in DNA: TGTGCCAGTACCCCCGGGACGGGGGTGCGCGGCTACACCTTC. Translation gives CASTPGTGVRGYTF.